This TCR beta chain was profiled in a study of blood T cell repertoires in COVID-19. About the research overall: Samples came from the United States, Italy and Spain, spanning acute and convalescent COVID-19.

Germline values: CDR1 SGHRS, CDR2 YFSETQ. Trimming removed 7 bases at V and 8 bases at J, with 28 bases between. The CDR3 contains 17 residues. In the original processing: It was from reference gene primer amplification that nucleated cell counts were estimated. Data came from immunoSEQ multiplex PCR; TCRdb stores just in-frame clones and leaves some out. For V, J and clone size, that table is used; D and trimming come from the DNA. The data hold 300,000 to 450,000 clones, with around 84% observed a single time. The specimen was peripheral blood. This clonotype originated in a woman aged 18-29 years with acute or convalescent COVID-19. The V gene is TRBV5-1, the J gene TRBJ2-1; tentative D call: TRBD1 (7 bases). In nucleotides, the CDR3 is TGCGCCAGCCGAGTCAACCAGGGGGGCTACGAAGGATATGAGCAGTTCTTC. This encodes CASRVNQGGYEGYEQFF.